This is a list of T cell receptor beta chains from one sample in a study of siplizumab effects on memory and regulatory T cells. Libraries were prepared by immunoSEQ multiplex PCR; TCRdb keeps only in-frame clonotypes and omits some of them. Of some 120,000 clones detected, around 93% appear once; the ten largest clones hold over 0.15%. Sequenced: non-Treg CD4+ T cells sorted from blood. These receptor sequences come from a human donor in good health. The CDR3 runs from the conserved cysteine through the conserved F or W. A D gene is named only where the DNA matches it firmly. Clone size, where shown, is once, few, many, or a class for clones that have expanded.

J | V | D | size | DNA | CDR3
TRBJ1-3 | TRBV6-6 | . | . | TGTGCCAGCTGCCGGGACGGAGCTGGAAACACCATATATTTT | CASCRDGAGNTIYF
TRBJ1-1 | TRBV19 | . | . | TGTGCCAGTAGTCGGCCGGGGAACACTGAAGCTTTCTTT | CASSRPGNTEAFF
TRBJ1-3 | TRBV5-1 | . | . | TGCGCCAGCAGCTTGGCTCCCGGGGGGATCTCTGGAAACACCATATATTTT | CASSLAPGGISGNTIYF
TRBJ1-1 | TRBV11-3 | TRBD1 | . | TGTGCCAGCAGCTCGGGACAGGGGGTAACTGAAGCTTTCTTT | CASSSGQGVTEAFF
TRBJ2-1 | TRBV4-1 | TRBD1 | . | TGCGCCAGCAGCCAGGTTATAAAAGGACAGGGGTACAATGAGCAGTTCTTC | CASSQVIKGQGYNEQFF
TRBJ1-5 | TRBV6-5 | TRBD1 | . | TGTGCCAGCAGTCGGACAGGGAATCAGCCCCAGCATTTT | CASSRTGNQPQHF
TRBJ1-1 | TRBV6-5 | . | . | TGTGCCAGCAGTGAAGGACGCACCGCTGAAGCTTTCTTT | CASSEGRTAEAFF
TRBJ1-5 | TRBV7-9 | . | . | TGTGCCAGCAGCTTAGCAGGGTCCCAGGGGCCCCAGCATTTT | CASSLAGSQGPQHF
TRBJ1-1 | TRBV5-4 | . | . | TGTGCCAGCAGCACGGACGGAAACATGAACACTGAAGCTTTCTTT | CASSTDGNMNTEAFF
TRBJ2-1 | TRBV28 | . | . | TGTGCCAGCCCCCGAACTGGTACCTACAATGAGCAGTTCTTC | CASPRTGTYNEQFF
TRBJ2-7 | TRBV6-4 | . | . | TGTGCCAGCAGTCTGGAGGTAGGGTCCCACGAGCAGTACTTC | CASSLEVGSHEQYF
TRBJ2-7 | TRBV7-4 | . | . | TGTGCCAGCAGCAGGACGGAAAGCTCCTACGAGCAGTACTTC | CASSRTESSYEQYF
TRBJ2-7 | TRBV6-1 | TRBD1 | . | TGTGCCAGCCGAATTATGGGACAGTCCTACGAGCAGTACTTC | CASRIMGQSYEQYF
TRBJ2-1 | TRBV7-2 | TRBD1 | . | TGTGCCAGCAGCTCGACAGGGATTGAGCAGTTCTTC | CASSSTGIEQFF
TRBJ2-7 | TRBV7-2 | TRBD2 | . | TGTGCCAGCAGCCTCCCGGGACTAGCACGCTACGAGCAGTACTTC | CASSLPGLARYEQYF
TRBJ1-1 | TRBV6-5 | . | . | TGTGCCAGCAGTTACTCCGGGTCGGGGAACACTGAAGCTTTCTTT | CASSYSGSGNTEAFF
TRBJ1-1 | TRBV6-5 | . | . | TGTGCCAGCAGTGGGAGGGGTGAAGCTTTCTTT | CASSGRGEAFF
TRBJ1-3 | TRBV7-6 | . | . | TGTGCCAGCAGCTTTATGTCTTTAGAGGGTCTTCGTGGAAACACCATATATTTT | CASSFMSLEGLRGNTIYF
TRBJ2-5 | TRBV4-2 | TRBD2 | . | TGTGCCAGCAGCCAATCAATAGTAGCGGGGTGGCAAGAGACCCAGTACTTC | CASSQSIVAGWQETQYF
TRBJ2-3 | TRBV10-3 | TRBD1 | . | TGTGCCATCAAGCTAGACATATCCAGGGGGACAGATACGCAGTATTTT | CAIKLDISRGTDTQYF
TRBJ2-1 | TRBV4-2 | TRBD2 | . | TGTGCCAGCAGCCGATCCTCCGGCGGGGGGGGCGCAGCCACCGCGAATGAGCAGTTCTTC | CASSRSSGGGGAATANEQFF
TRBJ2-1 | TRBV15 | . | . | TGTGCCACCAGCAGAGATCTTGATGAGCAGTTCTTC | CATSRDLDEQFF
TRBJ1-4 | TRBV20-1 | . | . | TGCAGTAGCGTTGCTAATGAAAAACTGTTTTTT | CSSVANEKLFF
TRBJ1-3 | TRBV5-8 | . | . | TGTGCCAGCAGCTTGGCGCAAAGTGCATCTGGAAACACCATATATTTT | CASSLAQSASGNTIYF
TRBJ1-3 | TRBV6-1 | . | few | TGTGCCAGCAGTGGCTGGGACTCTGGAAACACCATATATTTT | CASSGWDSGNTIYF
TRBJ2-5 | TRBV7-9 | . | once | TGTGCCAGCAGCCCCCCCAGCGTACAAGAGACCCAGTACTTC | CASSPPSVQETQYF
TRBJ1-5 | TRBV6-1 | . | . | TGTGCCAGCACGATGCGGGGTAGGAATCAGCCCCAGCATTTT | CASTMRGRNQPQHF
TRBJ2-5 | TRBV18 | . | . | TGTGCCAGCTCACCTCAAGAGACCCAGTACTTC | CASSPQETQYF
TRBJ1-5 | TRBV4-2 | . | . | TGTGCCAGCAGCCAATCGATGAATCAGCCCCAGCATTTT | CASSQSMNQPQHF
TRBJ2-1 | TRBV10-3 | . | . | TGTGCCATCGCGGAGGGGGTAAGATCCTACAATGAGCAGTTCTTC | CAIAEGVRSYNEQFF
TRBJ2-7 | TRBV5-1 | TRBD1 | . | TGCGCCAGCAGCAAAATGACAGGGAGCTCCTACGGGCAGTACTTC | CASSKMTGSSYGQYF
TRBJ1-1 | TRBV6-1 | . | . | TGTGCCAGCAGTCCACAGGGAAAGACTGAAGCTTTCTTT | CASSPQGKTEAFF
TRBJ1-1 | TRBV7-2 | TRBD1 | . | TGTGCCAGCAGTTCACAGGGGGTTGGAGCTTTCTTT | CASSSQGVGAFF
TRBJ1-5 | TRBV6-1 | . | . | TGTGCCAGCAGTGACTCTGGGGGCGACCAGCCCCAGCATTTT | CASSDSGGDQPQHF
TRBJ2-1 | TRBV7-3 | TRBD2 | . | TGTGCCAGCAGCTTCTATACTAGCGGATCCTACAATGAGCAGTTCTTC | CASSFYTSGSYNEQFF
TRBJ2-5 | TRBV7-2 | TRBD2 | . | TGTGCCAGCAGCCGTAGCGGGGGGGGTGAGACCCAGTACTTC | CASSRSGGGETQYF
TRBJ2-5 | TRBV7-2 | . | once | TGTGCCAGCAGCTTCGACTATCAAGAGACCCAGTACTTC | CASSFDYQETQYF
TRBJ2-2 | TRBV9 | TRBD1 | once | TGTGCCAGCAGCCTAACAGGGGTAAACACCGGGGAGCTGTTTTTT | CASSLTGVNTGELFF
TRBJ1-3 | TRBV7-9 | TRBD1 | . | TGTGCCAGCAGCTCTGGGGACAGGGAAAATTCTGGAAACACCATATATTTT | CASSSGDRENSGNTIYF
TRBJ1-2 | TRBV28 | TRBD1 | . | TGTGCCAGTACAGGGGGATGGGGCTACACCTTC | CASTGGWGYTF
TRBJ1-1 | TRBV6-5 | . | . | TGTGCCAGCAGGACTCAAGTAACGGGGGTTGAAGCTTTCTTT | CASRTQVTGVEAFF
TRBJ2-7 | TRBV19 | . | . | TGTGCCAGTACATCCAGATCCTACGAGCAGTACTTC | CASTSRSYEQYF
TRBJ2-1 | TRBV5-1 | TRBD2 | . | TGCGCCAGCAGCCGAGAAACTAGCGGGGCTTACAATGAGCAGTTCTTC | CASSRETSGAYNEQFF
TRBJ2-1 | TRBV6-1 | . | . | TGTGCCAGCAGTGAAAACAGGTTAAATGAGCAGTTCTTC | CASSENRLNEQFF
TRBJ2-2 | TRBV5-1 | TRBD2 | . | TGCGCCAGCAGCTTGGCTAGCGGGGGGGCCGGGGAGCTGTTTTTT | CASSLASGGAGELFF
TRBJ1-1 | TRBV18 | TRBD1 | . | TGTGCCAGCTCACGAGGGACAGGGCACATGAACACTGAAGCTTTCTTT | CASSRGTGHMNTEAFF